The following is a TCR beta chain sequence with its context. What it binds is unknown. This entry is derived from a study of T cells in Graves' hyperthyroidism and ophthalmopathy. Study overall: The blood sample was taken at first diagnosis, before treatment began. Notes on the study in general: Most clonotypes that expanded in the thyroid above 0.001 also showed up in blood.

V trimming: 4 bases; J trimming: 5 bases; junction bases outside the gene matches: 10. The CDR3 is made up of 15 amino acids. Germline loops: CDR1 DFQATT, CDR2 SNEGSKA (reference sequence). It was considered stable Graves' hyperthyroidism when ophthalmopathy did not progress within 18 months. The source of the PBMCs was roughly 10 ml of fresh peripheral blood. Template material for amplifying TCR beta CDR3 regions consisted of RNA transcripts. The HTBI set primed first-round TCR CDR3 RT-PCR. TCRdb re-called the multiplex PCR reads through MiXCR, storing one row per CDR3 protein. Of roughly 700,000 distinct CDR3 sequences listed, roughly 17% were seen once; the top ten hold roughly 15%.

The sample comprised blood. The chain joins TRBV20-1 to TRBJ1-5; 8 nucleotides agree with TRBD1. This receptor was obtained from a man between 45 and 60 years old with Graves' hyperthyroidism. The CDR3 coding sequence is TGCAGTGCTATCCCGCGGGGCAGGGGGCATCAGCCCCAGCATTTT. Its translation is CSAIPRGRGHQPQHF.